The 21 T cell receptor beta chains listed next were all sequenced from one sample in a study of T cell responses to AZD1222 COVID-19 vaccine. Sequencing used immunoSEQ multiplex PCR; TCRdb keeps in-frame clones, though not all of them. Of more than 140,000 clones listed, 70% to 90% are singletons. The specimen comprised peripheral blood, sampled on day 0 of AZD1222 vaccination. These receptors originate from an adult in good health.

The chain links TRBV3-1 (or the pseudogene TRBV3-2) to TRBJ1-2; 9 bases are a match to TRBD1. CDR1 is LGHDT, CDR2 YNNKEL, per germline (reference sequence). Trimming at V came to 1 base and at J to 9 bases, leaving 6 bases not matched to a gene. CDR3 length: 14 amino acids. This chain's CDR3 is CASSQAWTGDRYTF. The CDR3 DNA follows: TGTGCCAGCAGCCAAGCATGGACAGGGGACCGCTACACCTTC.

The chain joins TRBV9 to TRBJ1-1; D unresolved. Trimming cost V 0 bases and J 0 bases, with 3 bases left between them. The CDR3 consists of 13 residues. Germline V gives CDR1 SGDLS, CDR2 YYNGEE. The CDR3 DNA reads as TGTGCCAGCAGCGTAGACGTGAACACTGAAGCTTTCTTT. Protein product: CASSVDVNTEAFF.

The chain carries TRBV7-2 and TRBJ2-2; D not certain. This CDR3 comprises 15 residues. Per germline, CDR1 SGHTA and CDR2 FQGNSA. V was pared by 5 bases and J by 1 base, with 11 bases between. The chain's CDR3 is CASSEALGNTGELFF. CDR3 bases: TGTGCCAGCAGCGAAGCTCTTGGGAACACCGGGGAGCTGTTTTTT.

This chain connects TRBV18 to TRBJ1-1; D might be TRBD1 (5 bases). Germline V lookup: CDR1 KGHSH, CDR2 LQKENI. Trimming cost V 1 base and J 3 bases, with 15 bases left between them. This CDR3 is 16 amino acids long. The CDR3 reads CASSPLRGASDTEAFF. DNA of the CDR3: TGTGCCAGCTCACCACTCCGGGGCGCGTCTGACACTGAAGCTTTCTTT.

The chain joins TRBV28 to TRBJ1-1; 9 bases line up with TRBD1. Losses at the gene ends were 6 bases for V and 5 bases for J; bases not matched to a gene: 7. CDR1 is MDHEN, CDR2 SYDVKM, per germline. The CDR3 is 14 amino acids. The CDR3 DNA reads as TGTGCCAGCAGAGGACAGGGGATTATAACTGAAGCTTTCTTT. It yields the protein CASRGQGIITEAFF.

The rearrangement links TRBV20-1 to TRBJ1-5, with 8 bases identical to TRBD1. The CDR3 totals 16 residues. With V trimmed by 3 bases and J by 1 base, 8 bases remained unmatched. Germline V CDR1 and CDR2: DFQATT, SNEGSKA (reference sequence). The DNA for the CDR3 is TGCAGTGCTAGTGGACAGGGAGGTAGGAGCAATCAGCCCCAGCATTTT. Translation gives CSASGQGGRSNQPQHF.

V is TRBV9 and J is TRBJ1-3; D is perhaps TRBD1 (5 bases). The CDR3 contains 15 residues. Germline V gives CDR1 SGDLS, CDR2 YYNGEE. Trimming removed 0 bases from V and 2 bases from J, with 9 bases in between. CDR3 nucleotide sequence: TGTGCCAGCAGCGTAGCTTGGGGGGCTGGAAACACCATATATTTT. Translating it yields CASSVAWGAGNTIYF.

The chain recombines TRBV4-3 with TRBJ1-2; D ambiguous. Trimming shortened V by 0 bases and J by 4 bases, and 12 bases separated the two germline ends. This CDR3 contains 15 residues. Germline V gene lookup returns CDR1 LGHNA and CDR2 YSLEER. This CDR3 is CASSQETTAGYGYTF. The CDR3 DNA is TGCGCCAGCAGCCAAGAGACGACGGCAGGCTATGGCTACACCTTC.

This chain joins TRBV30 and TRBJ2-7; D perhaps matches TRBD2 (6 bases). This CDR3 comprises 12 residues. The germline V and J ends were trimmed by 5 bases and 1 base, with 9 bases remaining between them. Germline V lookup: CDR1 GTSNPN, CDR2 SVGIG (reference sequence). CDR3 region: CAWEAGSYEQYF. The CDR3 coding sequence is TGTGCCTGGGAGGCGGGATCCTACGAGCAGTACTTC.

This clone was seen just once. The gene calls are TRBV5-1 and TRBJ2-2; TRBD2 matches 14 bases. The CDR3 extends over 15 amino acids. V gave up 4 bases and J gave up 7 bases; unmatched junction bases: 3. CDR1 is SGHRS and CDR2 is YFSETQ in the germline V gene. The CDR3 DNA reads as TGCGCCAGCAGCCTGGGACTAGCGGGAGTCGGGGAGCTGTTTTTT. Encoded protein: CASSLGLAGVGELFF. Full variable domain (rest looked up from reference TRBV5-1 and TRBJ2-2): KAGVTQTPRYLIKTRGQQVTLSCSPISGHRSVSWYQQTPGQGLQFLFEYFSETQRNKGNFPGRFSGRQFSNSRSEMNVSTLELGDSALYLCASSLGLAGVGELFFGEGSRLTVL.

The J gene is TRBJ2-2, the V gene TRBV15, with 8 bases that match TRBD2. The J segment lost 1 base and the V segment lost 9 bases, leaving 7 bases of the junction unmatched. There are 15 residues in the CDR3. In germline, CDR1 is LNHNV, CDR2 YYDKDF (reference sequence). The CDR3 region has the DNA TGTGCCACTGAAGCGGGAGCGGAGAACACCGGGGAGCTGTTTTTT. This codes for CATEAGAENTGELFF.

The chain is built from TRBV30 and TRBJ2-2, with D perhaps matching TRBD2 (5 bases). Trimming stripped 2 bases from V and 6 bases from J, with 10 bases between. CDR1 is GTSNPN, CDR2 SVGIG, per germline (reference sequence). This CDR3 is built from 13 residues. The CDR3 is CAWSNSESGELFF. DNA for the CDR3: TGTGCCTGGAGTAATAGCGAATCCGGGGAGCTGTTTTTT. The full variable domain, its missing parts supplied by reference TRBV30 and TRBJ2-2, is SQTIHQWPATLVQPVGSPLSLECTVEGTSNPNLYWYRQAAGRGLQLLFYSVGIGQISSEVPQNLSASRPQDRQFILSSKKLLLSDSGFYLCAWSNSESGELFFGEGSRLTVL.

The J gene is TRBJ2-7, the V gene TRBV3-1 (or the pseudogene TRBV3-2), with unresolved D. Trimming removed 1 base at V and 5 bases at J, with 6 bases between. The germline V gene has CDR1 LGHDT and CDR2 YNNKEL (reference sequence). The CDR3 spans 12 residues. The CDR3 DNA follows: TGTGCCAGCAGCCAAGGGTTCAACGAGCAGTACTTC. Translated, it gives CASSQGFNEQYF.

This chain uses TRBV6-2 or TRBV6-3 with TRBJ2-7, with 7 bases aligning to TRBD1. The CDR3 is made up of 15 amino acids. V dropped 2 bases and J dropped 2; count of bases not matched to a gene: 6. From germline, CDR1 is MNHEY and CDR2 SVGEGT. The DNA of the CDR3 is TGTGCCAGCAGTTACGACACGGACAGGCCCTACGAGCAGTACTTC. It encodes CASSYDTDRPYEQYF.

J is TRBJ1-1 and V is TRBV2; D is possibly TRBD1 (6 bases). Germline values: CDR1 SNHLY, CDR2 FYNNEI. Trimming took 2 bases from V and 6 from J, leaving 10 bases between them. There are 13 residues in the CDR3. DNA of the CDR3: TGTGCCAGCAGTGAATGGACAGTCCCTGAAGCTTTCTTT. It encodes CASSEWTVPEAFF.

For the CDR3, the DNA is TGTGCCAGCAGCCCCACCGGCAGCTACGAGCAGTACTTC. It encodes CASSPTGSYEQYF. J is TRBJ2-7 and V is TRBV5-6; D unresolved. Per germline, CDR1 SGHDT and CDR2 YYEEEE. The CDR3 sequence is 13 residues long. V lost 4 bases, J lost 3 bases, and 11 bases lay in between.

This chain uses TRBV6-2 or TRBV6-3 with TRBJ1-4, with D uncertain. The CDR3 has 14 residues. The V gene lost 0 bases and the J gene lost 7 bases, with 9 bases spanning the gap. Germline-derived CDR1 and CDR2 are MNHEY and SVGEGT. CDR3 region: CASSYSSDIEKLFF. The CDR3 nucleotides read TGTGCCAGCAGTTACTCTAGCGACATTGAAAAACTGTTTTTT.

The V call is TRBV3-1 (or the pseudogene TRBV3-2), the J call TRBJ1-3; perhaps TRBD1 as D (5 bases). Germline assignment: CDR1 LGHDT and CDR2 YNNKEL (reference sequence). The CDR3 contains 13 residues. V was clipped by 4 bases and J by 2 bases, with 6 bases between them. The CDR3 spells CASSPGTGNTIYF. The DNA of the CDR3 is TGTGCCAGCAGCCCAGGGACTGGAAACACCATATATTTT.

This chain links TRBV30 with TRBJ1-1; D ambiguous. With 1 base removed from V and 3 bases from J, the gap between germline ends came to 15 bases. There are 15 residues in the CDR3. Per germline, CDR1 GTSNPN and CDR2 SVGIG (reference sequence). The CDR3 nucleotides read TGTGCCTGGAGTGGGCCCCGTGGTATGGACACTGAAGCTTTCTTT. It codes for CAWSGPRGMDTEAFF.

J is TRBJ2-3 and V is TRBV5-4; D is unclear. CDR1 is SGHNT, CDR2 YYREEE, per germline (reference sequence). With 4 bases removed from V and 2 bases from J, the gap between germline ends came to 8 bases. The CDR3 spans 13 residues. The DNA for the CDR3 is TGTGCCAGCAGCCAGACATTCACAGATACGCAGTATTTT. Translated: CASSQTFTDTQYF.

V gene TRBV18 combines with J gene TRBJ2-7, with a tentative D call TRBD1 (6 bases). CDR3 size: 16 residues. The germline CDR1 and CDR2 sequences are KGHSH and LQKENI. Trimming removed 0 bases at V and 3 bases at J, with 15 bases between. The CDR3 DNA reads as TGTGCCAGCTCACCACCGAGCAGGGGCCAGGTCTACGAGCAGTACTTC. Protein: CASSPPSRGQVYEQYF.